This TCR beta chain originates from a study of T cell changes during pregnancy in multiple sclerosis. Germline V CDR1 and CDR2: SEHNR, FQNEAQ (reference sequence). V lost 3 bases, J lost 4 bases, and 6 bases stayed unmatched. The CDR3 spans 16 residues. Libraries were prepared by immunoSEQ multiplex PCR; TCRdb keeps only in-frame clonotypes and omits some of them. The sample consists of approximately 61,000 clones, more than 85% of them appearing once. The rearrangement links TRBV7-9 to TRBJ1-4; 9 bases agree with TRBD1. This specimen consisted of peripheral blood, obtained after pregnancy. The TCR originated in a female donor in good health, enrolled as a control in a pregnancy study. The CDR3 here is CASSFGTGGLNEKLFF. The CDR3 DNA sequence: TGTGCCAGCAGCTTCGGTACAGGGGGCCTTAATGAAAAACTGTTTTTT.